This T cell receptor beta chain stems from a study of T cell responses to AZD1222 COVID-19 vaccine. Note on this clone: Its antigen is not identified.

Method: immunoSEQ multiplex PCR; TCRdb's copy keeps in-frame clones and lacks some. Among around 120,000 clones listed, roughly 90% were seen once. General study results and limits: Most donors were white British, females outnumbered males, and clonal diversity was possibly underestimated. It was only after the peak T cell response that any repertoires were sampled. Distributed over spike, vaccine-associated CD4 TCRs predominated at 160-218 and 743-854. Baseline antibody screening turned up just five to seven seropositive AZD1222 recipients.

Per germline, CDR1 SGHAT and CDR2 FQNNGV. V gave up 5 bases and J gave up 3 bases; unmatched junction bases: 5. The CDR3 length is 15 residues. Sequences were derived from peripheral blood, sampled on day 0 of MenACWY control vaccination. The clonotype originates from an adult in good health. This chain joins TRBV11-2 and TRBJ2-1, with 9 bases aligning to TRBD2. The CDR3: CASSNLAGNYNEQFF. CDR3 bases: TGTGCCAGCAGCAATCTAGCGGGAAACTACAATGAGCAGTTCTTC.